This entry concerns a single T cell receptor (beta chain). Its antigen remains unidentified. Per germline, CDR1 SGHDN and CDR2 FVKESK. Trimming cost V 0 bases and J 2 bases, with 8 bases left between them. This CDR3 spans 16 amino acids. This sample stems from a study of CD8 T cell repertoires and HIV-1 epitope variants. On the study more broadly: Twenty-five autologous and known Gag and Nef epitope variant peptides each stimulated T cells separately. Equal numbers of autologous T cell-negative cells presented antigen to enriched T cells.

The method was immunoSEQ multiplex PCR; TCRdb's version includes in-frame clones alone and lacks a portion of them. This sample has 5,000 to 6,500 clones; 64% occur once, and the top ten carry 35% to 45%. The genes are TRBV14 and TRBJ1-6; the D gene is possibly TRBD1 (5 bases). This sequence originates from a male donor with HIV. Sample: cultured CD8+ T cells derived from PBMCs. The CDR3 DNA reads as TGTGCCAGCAGCCAAGAGTGGGGGGCCTATAATTCACCCCTCCACTTT. Protein sequence: CASSQEWGAYNSPLHF.